These 30 T cell receptor beta chains came from one sample sequenced in a study of regulatory T cells in long-lasting Graves disease. Indicated time point: newly diagnosed GD, antithyroid drugs for less than 3 months. PBMCs were the source of the RNA used for TCR sequencing. Researchers made TCR beta libraries by using iRepertoire HTBI primers and running Arm-PCR on CDR3 regions. Via MiXCR, TCRdb re-called the multiplex PCR reads, giving one row per CDR3 protein. The data contain hundreds of thousands of distinct CDR3 sequences, roughly 16% of them singletons. The source material was peripheral blood mononuclear cells (PBMCs), sampled at new diagnosis, from a patient treated with antithyroid drugs. The receptors come from a female donor with Graves disease.

This clonotype was seen ten or more times. V gene TRBV6-1 combines with J gene TRBJ1-5, with D unresolved. The ends were cut back, 6 bases at V and 2 bases at J, with 8 bases in the middle. The CDR3 is 13 residues long. Germline V gene sequence: CDR1 MNHNS, CDR2 SASEGT. CDR3 in DNA: TGTGCCAGCAGATCGGCCTGCAATCAGCCCCAGCATTTT. Amino acid sequence: CASRSACNQPQHF.

The table lists this clonotype with many counts. The chain couples TRBV6-2 or TRBV6-3 to TRBJ2-3; TRBD2 aligns across 8 bases. With V trimmed by 0 bases and J by 1 base, 3 bases remained unmatched. Germline V gene lookup returns CDR1 MNHEY and CDR2 SVGEGT. The CDR3 runs to 16 residues. The CDR3 DNA follows: TGTGCCAGCAGTTACTCGCGGGAGGCGGGCACAGATACGCAGTATTTT. It codes for CASSYSREAGTDTQYF.

This clonotype has at least ten counts. V is TRBV2 and J is TRBJ1-1; D unclear. Trimming took 5 bases from V and 6 from J, leaving 10 bases between them. The CDR3 contains 12 residues. CDR1 SNHLY and CDR2 FYNNEI come from the germline V gene. The CDR3 spells CASSYGTSEAFF. The CDR3 bases are TGTGCCAGCAGTTACGGAACGTCTGAAGCTTTCTTT.

Concerning this clonotype itself: A read error may produce the germline difference seen at one junction end. This chain joins TRBV6-1 and TRBJ1-5; 9 nucleotides match TRBD1. The germline gives CDR1 MNHNS, CDR2 SASEGT. The CDR3 covers 16 residues. The CDR3 bases are TGTGCCAGCAGCCCCGGGACAGGGTCGAACAATCAGTCCCAGCATTTT. Protein sequence: CASSPGTGSNNQSQHF.

This clonotype was detected ten times or more. The chain couples TRBV24-1 to TRBJ2-1; TRBD1 is a possible D gene (5 bases). CDR1 and CDR2 from the germline V gene are KGHDR and SFDVKD. V dropped 7 bases and J dropped 9 bases, with 15 bases sitting between them. The CDR3 length is 13 residues. CDR3 amino acids: CATSDRAHGEQFF. The DNA for the CDR3 is TGTGCCACCAGCGACAGAGCGCATGGTGAGCAGTTCTTC.

Remarks on this clonotype: A far larger clone differs by one base, so this is likely a read error. The chain joins TRBV11-1 to TRBJ2-1; 11 nucleotides match TRBD2. Looked up from germline, CDR1 is SGHAT and CDR2 is FQDESV (reference sequence). The CDR3 extends over 15 amino acids. This CDR3 reads CASGLGGLAGGPQFF. The CDR3 nucleotides read TGTGCCAGCGGCTTAGGGGGTCTAGCGGGAGGACCTCAGTTCTTC.

This clonotype was observed at least ten times. The CDR3 sequence is CASGRDTDTQYF. CDR3 coding DNA: TGTGCCAGCGGGAGGGACACAGATACGCAGTATTTT. The V and J genes are TRBV12-3 or TRBV12-4 and TRBJ2-3; 7 bases agree with TRBD2. V trimming: 8 bases; J trimming: 2 bases; junction bases outside the gene matches: 1. The CDR3 has 12 amino acids.

There are many counts of this clonotype. In DNA form, the CDR3 reads TGTGCCAGCACTACAGAAGGCAGGTCCTACGAGCAGTACTTC. It specifies CASTTEGRSYEQYF. This chain connects TRBV5-4 to TRBJ2-7; D is undetermined. The CDR3 covers 14 residues. Trimming stripped 6 bases from V and 1 base from J, with 14 bases between. Germline V gene data show CDR1 as SGHNT and CDR2 as YYREEE (reference sequence).

This clonotype was detected ten times or more. The chain uses TRBV19 and TRBJ1-1; D is perhaps TRBD1 (5 bases). The length of the CDR3 is 16 residues. V was shortened by 6 bases and J by 5 bases, with 22 bases between the two germline ends. Germline-derived CDR1 and CDR2 are LNHDA and SQIVND (reference sequence). The CDR3 sequence: CASRKKFVDSGTEAFF. Here the CDR3 DNA reads TGTGCCAGTAGAAAAAAATTCGTAGACAGCGGAACTGAAGCTTTCTTT.

This clonotype was detected ten times or more. The gene calls are TRBV6-1 and TRBJ1-2, with a possible D match to TRBD1 (6 bases). Germline V gene sequence: CDR1 MNHNS, CDR2 SASEGT. The V gene lost 6 bases and the J gene lost 1 base, with 15 bases spanning the gap. The CDR3 is made up of 15 amino acids. The CDR3 DNA follows: TGTGCCAGCAGGGTAGACAGGTCGGATAACTATGGCTACACCTTC. Amino acids: CASRVDRSDNYGYTF.

This clonotype was observed at least ten times. V gene TRBV4-3 combines with J gene TRBJ2-7, with TRBD1 identical over 7 bases. Germline values: CDR1 LGHNA, CDR2 YSLEER. Germline trimming cut 5 bases from V and 0 bases from J; bases unmatched to any gene: 7. This CDR3 is 15 amino acids long. CDR3 DNA: TGCGCCAGCAGCGCCTACAGGGGACCCTCCTACGAGCAGTACTTC. It translates to CASSAYRGPSYEQYF.

The V gene is TRBV11-2, the J gene TRBJ2-1, with 7 bases aligning to TRBD2. CDR1 and CDR2 (germline): SGHAT, FQNNGV. The CDR3 length is 17 residues. The V and J ends lost 1 base and 6 bases, in that order; junction bases with no gene match: 12. CDR3 loop: CASSLVGRAGFINEQFF. CDR3 nucleotide sequence: TGTGCCAGCAGCTTAGTAGGGAGGGCGGGGTTCATCAATGAGCAGTTCTTC.

This clonotype was found many times. The chain has TRBV3-1 and TRBJ2-5, with 9 bases lining up with TRBD2. The V gene's germline CDR1 is LGHDT and CDR2 YNNKEL (reference sequence). V shed 2 bases and J 3 bases; nucleotides not matched to a gene: 4. CDR3 length: 15 residues. Here the CDR3 DNA reads TGTGCCAGCAGCCAAATGAGACTAGCGGAAGAGACCCAGTACTTC. Translation: CASSQMRLAEETQYF.

Ten or more counts support this clonotype. The DNA of the CDR3 is TGCGCCAGCAGGGGGACCGGCCACTATGGGACTGAAGCTTTCTTT. Its translation is CASRGTGHYGTEAFF. The chain carries TRBV5-1 and TRBJ1-1; a weak D match, TRBD1 (5 bases). Germline assignment: CDR1 SGHRS and CDR2 YFSETQ. This CDR3 has 15 residues. V lost 5 bases and J 5 bases, leaving 19 bases between the germline ends.

This clonotype showed up many times. The chain has TRBV7-9 and TRBJ1-1; weak D call: TRBD1 (6 bases). Germline V gene lookup returns CDR1 SEHNR and CDR2 FQNEAQ (reference sequence). Trimming removed 11 bases at V and 5 bases at J, with 21 bases between. The CDR3 sequence is 14 residues long. The CDR3 sequence is CAGTTGRVRTEAFF. Written as DNA, the CDR3 is TGTGCCGGCACAACAGGGAGGGTAAGGACTGAAGCTTTCTTT.

V and J are TRBV9 and TRBJ1-2; 7 bases are a match to TRBD1. CDR1 SGDLS and CDR2 YYNGEE come from the germline V gene. CDR3 length equals 15 residues. V lost 6 bases to trimming and J lost 4 bases; unmatched junction nucleotides: 12. The CDR3 DNA sequence: TGTGCCAGCACCAGATCCGGGACAGAATTCTATGGCTACACCTTC. This sequence encodes CASTRSGTEFYGYTF.

This clonotype was observed at least ten times. The chain employs TRBV6-5 and TRBJ2-7; tentative D call: TRBD1 (5 bases). Trimming shortened V by 0 bases and J by 6 bases, and 18 bases separated the two germline ends. Germline assignment: CDR1 MNHEY and CDR2 SVGAGI. The CDR3 has 16 residues. This chain's CDR3 is CASSYSLWGRYREQYF. The CDR3 DNA follows: TGTGCCAGCAGTTACTCCCTCTGGGGCAGGTATCGCGAGCAGTACTTC.

The V gene is TRBV11-1, the J gene TRBJ2-5; TRBD2 aligns across 9 bases. CDR1 and CDR2 from the germline V gene are SGHAT and FQDESV (reference sequence). V was clipped by 5 bases and J by 6 bases; unmatched bases: 10. The CDR3 spans 15 residues. The CDR3, as DNA: TGTGCCAGCAGCCAAGAGGCGGGAGGGGTGAAGACCCAGTACTTC. The encoded protein is CASSQEAGGVKTQYF.

In its sample, this clonotype was seen many times. The chain links TRBV6-4 to TRBJ2-5; 7 positions match TRBD1. This CDR3 is 13 amino acids long. V was pared by 6 bases and J by 5 bases, with 6 bases of the junction left unmatched. Germline loops: CDR1 MRHNA, CDR2 SNTAGT. CDR3 nucleotide sequence: TGTGCCAGCAGCAGGACAGGATGGGAGACCCAGTACTTC. Protein sequence: CASSRTGWETQYF.

CDR3 DNA: TGTGCCAGCAGTGAATCGGGGAGTTGGACTGAAGCTTTCTTT. Its translation: CASSESGSWTEAFF. The chain couples TRBV25-1 to TRBJ1-1; D uncertain. Germline loops: CDR1 MGHDK, CDR2 SYGVNS. V was cut by 1 base and J by 5 bases, with 11 bases left in between. CDR3 length: 14 residues.

Note on this clonotype: Given a much more abundant clone one base away, this may be a read error. CDR3 amino acids: CASSDRRGARSYEQYF. As DNA, the CDR3 is TGTGCCAGCAGCGACAGACGGGGTGCGCGGTCCTACGAGCAGTACTTC. The rearrangement uses TRBV11-2 and TRBJ2-7, with D perhaps matching TRBD1 or TRBD2 (5 bases each). The length of the CDR3 is 16 residues. With 5 bases removed from V and 1 base from J, the gap between germline ends came to 18 bases. CDR1 is SGHAT and CDR2 is FQNNGV in the germline V gene.

The chain carries TRBV5-1 and TRBJ2-3; the D gene is possibly TRBD1 (6 bases). Germline CDR1 and CDR2: SGHRS and YFSETQ. The germline V and J ends were trimmed by 4 bases and 0 bases, with 12 bases remaining between them. The CDR3 spans 15 residues. DNA for the CDR3: TGCGCCAGCAGCGTCCAGGGGTTTAGCACAGATACGCAGTATTTT. This codes for CASSVQGFSTDTQYF.

V gene TRBV24-1 combines with J gene TRBJ2-1; no definite D call. The CDR3 is made up of 13 amino acids. CDR1 is KGHDR, CDR2 SFDVKD, per germline. V was cut by 2 bases and J by 6 bases, with 7 bases left in between. The CDR3 bases are TGTGCCACCAGTGATTATTTCAGCAATGAGCAGTTCTTC. Translation gives CATSDYFSNEQFF.

In this sample, this clonotype turned up many times. This chain uses TRBV6-1 with TRBJ1-1; D is unclear. The length of the CDR3 is 15 residues. Trimming took 3 bases from V and 2 from J, leaving 13 bases between them. Germline CDR1 and CDR2: MNHNS and SASEGT. This chain's CDR3 is CASSDRPRANTEAFF. In DNA, the CDR3 is TGTGCCAGCAGTGACCGTCCTCGGGCTAACACTGAAGCTTTCTTT.

At least ten counts were recorded for this clonotype. The chain has TRBV4-3 and TRBJ2-3, with D hard to call. V shed 2 bases and J shed 2 bases, with 5 bases lying between them. CDR3 length: 13 residues. Germline CDR1 reads LGHNA; CDR2 reads YSLEER. CDR3 DNA: TGCGCCAGCAGCCAACAACCCACAGATACGCAGTATTTT. Translating it yields CASSQQPTDTQYF.

This clonotype has ten or more counts. The CDR3 DNA reads TGTGCCAGCAGTGAAGCGGGGGGTTTCGCTGAAGCTTTCTTT. This translates into CASSEAGGFAEAFF. V is TRBV2 and J is TRBJ1-1; possible D gene TRBD1, 5 bases. Trimming removed 0 bases at V and 6 bases at J, with 11 bases between. CDR1 and CDR2 (germline): SNHLY, FYNNEI. The CDR3 is made up of 14 amino acids. The full variable domain, its missing parts supplied by reference TRBV2 and TRBJ1-1, is EPEVTQTPSHQVTQMGQEVILRCVPISNHLYFYWYRQILGQKVEFLVSFYNNEISEKSEIFDDQFSVERPDGSNFTLKIRSTKLEDSAMYFCASSEAGGFAEAFFGQGTRLTVV.

In this sample, this clonotype turned up many times. This rearrangement joins TRBV2 to TRBJ2-1, with TRBD1 matching over 8 bases. The V gene's germline CDR1 is SNHLY and CDR2 FYNNEI. V was clipped by 5 bases and J by 6 bases; unmatched bases: 3. This CDR3 contains 13 residues. In DNA, the CDR3 is TGTGCCAGCAGTTCGGACAGGGCCAATGAGCAGTTCTTC. Translated, it gives CASSSDRANEQFF.

This clonotype was observed many times. The rearrangement links TRBV20-1 to TRBJ1-5; no reliable D call. V shed 5 bases and J shed 3 bases, with 11 bases lying between them. This CDR3 region has 13 residues. Germline V CDR1 and CDR2: DFQATT, SNEGSKA (reference sequence). The CDR3 reads CSAFDRNNQPQHF. Written as DNA, the CDR3 is TGCAGTGCTTTCGACCGAAACAATCAGCCCCAGCATTTT.

The table lists this clonotype with a count of one. The CDR3 DNA follows: TGTGCCAGCTCACCCCAAGAGTGGGGTCAGCCCCAGCATTTT. This sequence encodes CASSPQEWGQPQHF. The chain recombines TRBV18 with TRBJ1-5, with D uncertain. This CDR3 contains 14 residues. Germline values: CDR1 KGHSH, CDR2 LQKENI. V was trimmed by 3 bases and J by 6 bases, leaving 12 bases between them.

This clonotype was observed a handful of times. This chain joins TRBV12-5 and TRBJ2-1; D call uncertain. Judging by the DNA end, TRBJ2-5 fits better; the J call may be wrong. The CDR3 contains 13 residues. Looked up from germline, CDR1 is LGHNT and CDR2 is FRNRAP. This CDR3 is CASGPRNQETQYF. DNA for the CDR3: TGTGCTAGTGGCCCTCGGAACCAAGAGACCCAGTACTTC.